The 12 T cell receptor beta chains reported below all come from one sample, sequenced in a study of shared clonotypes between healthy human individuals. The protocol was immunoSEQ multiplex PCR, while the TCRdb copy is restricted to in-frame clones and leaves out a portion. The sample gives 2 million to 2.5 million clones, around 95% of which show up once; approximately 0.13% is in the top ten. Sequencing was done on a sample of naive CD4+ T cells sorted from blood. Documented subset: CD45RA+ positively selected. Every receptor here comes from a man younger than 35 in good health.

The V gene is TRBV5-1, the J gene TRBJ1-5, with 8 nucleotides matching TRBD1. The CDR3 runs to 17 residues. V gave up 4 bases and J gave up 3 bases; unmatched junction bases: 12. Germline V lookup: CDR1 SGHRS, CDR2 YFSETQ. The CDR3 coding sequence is TGCGCCAGCAGCCCGGGGGGGACAGGACTAATCAATCAGCCCCAGCATTTT. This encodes CASSPGGTGLINQPQHF.

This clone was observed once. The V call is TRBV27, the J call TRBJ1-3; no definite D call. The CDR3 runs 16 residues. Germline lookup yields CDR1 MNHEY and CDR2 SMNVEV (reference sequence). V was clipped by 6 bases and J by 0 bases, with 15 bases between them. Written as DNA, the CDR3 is TGTGCCAGCAGCCAAGCCGGGTCTCGCTCTGGAAACACCATATATTTT. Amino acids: CASSQAGSRSGNTIYF.

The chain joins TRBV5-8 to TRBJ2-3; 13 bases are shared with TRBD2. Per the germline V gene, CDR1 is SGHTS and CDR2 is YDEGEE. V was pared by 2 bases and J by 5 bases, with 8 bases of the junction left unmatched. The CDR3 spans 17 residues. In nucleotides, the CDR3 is TGTGCCAGCAGCTTATTCGGGACTAGCGGGAAGGAAGATACGCAGTATTTT. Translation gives CASSLFGTSGKEDTQYF.

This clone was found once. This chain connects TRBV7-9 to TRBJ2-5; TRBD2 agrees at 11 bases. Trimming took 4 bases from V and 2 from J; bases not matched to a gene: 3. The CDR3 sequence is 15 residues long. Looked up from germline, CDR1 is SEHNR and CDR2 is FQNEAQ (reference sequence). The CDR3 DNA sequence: TGTGCCAGCAGCTCTAGCGGGGGGTCACAAGAGACCCAGTACTTC. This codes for CASSSSGGSQETQYF.

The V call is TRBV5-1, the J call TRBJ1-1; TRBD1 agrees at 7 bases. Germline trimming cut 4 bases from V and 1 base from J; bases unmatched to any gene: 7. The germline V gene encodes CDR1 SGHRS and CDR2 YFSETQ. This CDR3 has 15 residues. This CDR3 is CASSTQGKANTEAFF. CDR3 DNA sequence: TGCGCCAGCAGCACACAGGGGAAAGCGAACACTGAAGCTTTCTTT.

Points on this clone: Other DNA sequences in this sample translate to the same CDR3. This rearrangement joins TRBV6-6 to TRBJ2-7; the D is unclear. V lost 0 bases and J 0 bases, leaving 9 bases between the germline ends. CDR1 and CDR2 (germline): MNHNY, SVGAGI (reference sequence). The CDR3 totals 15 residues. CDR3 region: CASSYSASGSYEQYF. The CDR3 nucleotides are TGTGCCAGCAGTTACTCGGCATCGGGCTCCTACGAGCAGTACTTC.

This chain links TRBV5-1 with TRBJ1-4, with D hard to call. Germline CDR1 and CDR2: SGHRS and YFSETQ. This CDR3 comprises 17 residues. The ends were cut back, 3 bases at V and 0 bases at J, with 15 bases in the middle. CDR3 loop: CASSSRPRSATNEKLFF. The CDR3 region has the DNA TGCGCCAGCAGCTCTCGCCCCCGGAGCGCAACTAATGAAAAACTGTTTTTT.

CDR3 residues: CASSLIPAGVSEDTQYF. The CDR3 bases are TGCGCCAGCAGCCTGATTCCAGCGGGAGTAAGTGAAGATACGCAGTATTTT. This sequence joins TRBV5-1 and TRBJ2-3, with TRBD2 matching over 8 bases. Germline-derived CDR1 and CDR2 are SGHRS and YFSETQ. The CDR3 has 17 residues. V trimming: 4 bases; J trimming: 5 bases; junction bases outside the gene matches: 15.

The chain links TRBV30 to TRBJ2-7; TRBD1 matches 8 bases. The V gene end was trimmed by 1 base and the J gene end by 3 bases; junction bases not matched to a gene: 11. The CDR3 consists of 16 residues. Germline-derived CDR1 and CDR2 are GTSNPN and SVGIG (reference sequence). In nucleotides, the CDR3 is TGTGCCTGGAGTGAACTTCGGTTGGACAGGGACTACGAGCAGTACTTC. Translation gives CAWSELRLDRDYEQYF.

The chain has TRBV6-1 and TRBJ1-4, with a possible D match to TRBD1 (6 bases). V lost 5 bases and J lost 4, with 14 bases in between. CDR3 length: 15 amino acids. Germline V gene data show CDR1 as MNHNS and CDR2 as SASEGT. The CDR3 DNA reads TGTGCCAGCAGTCCCACAGGGTGGGGTAATGAAAAACTGTTTTTT. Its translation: CASSPTGWGNEKLFF.

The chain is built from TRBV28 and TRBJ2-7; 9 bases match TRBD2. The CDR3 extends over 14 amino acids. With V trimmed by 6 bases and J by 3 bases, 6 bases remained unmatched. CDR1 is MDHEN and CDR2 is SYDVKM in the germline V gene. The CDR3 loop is CASSTTSGLYEQYF. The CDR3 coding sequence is TGTGCCAGCAGCACGACTAGCGGACTCTACGAGCAGTACTTC.

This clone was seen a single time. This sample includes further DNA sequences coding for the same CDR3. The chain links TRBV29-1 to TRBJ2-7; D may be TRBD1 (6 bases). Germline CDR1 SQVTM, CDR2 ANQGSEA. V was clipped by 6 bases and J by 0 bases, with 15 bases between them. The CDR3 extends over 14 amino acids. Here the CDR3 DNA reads TGCAGCGTCCGAGGGGACACCAGCTCCTACGAGCAGTACTTC. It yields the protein CSVRGDTSSYEQYF.